Listed below are T cell receptor beta chains from one sample, sequenced in a study of cytomegalovirus exposure and HLA in healthy donors. TCRdb's table, derived via immunoSEQ multiplex PCR, lists solely in-frame clones and lacks some. The table records some 200,000 clones, 70% to 85% of them present only once. Material: PBMCs. All receptors come from a boy between 2 and 10 years old in good health and CMV-seronegative. CDR3s include the opening cysteine and the closing phenylalanine or tryptophan. Fields, in order: CDR3 DNA, CDR3 protein, V gene, J gene, clone size, D gene. The D gene is left open where the match is weak. Only some rows state a clone size, as once, few, many or a class for expanded clones.

CDR3nt: TGTGTCAGCAGTGACCTCTCTAGCGGTGAAGAGACCCAGTACTTC; CDR3aa: CVSSDLSSGEETQYF; v_gene: TRBV6-1; j_gene: TRBJ2-5; abundance: NA; d_gene: TRBD2
CDR3nt: TGTGCCAGCAGCGTAGCCCCACTAGCCGGAGAGACCCAGTACTTC; CDR3aa: CASSVAPLAGETQYF; v_gene: TRBV9; j_gene: TRBJ2-5; abundance: NA; d_gene: NA
CDR3nt: TGTGCCAGCTCATCCGATCAGGGGGCGCCGGGCTACACCTTC; CDR3aa: CASSSDQGAPGYTF; v_gene: TRBV18; j_gene: TRBJ1-2; abundance: NA; d_gene: TRBD1
CDR3nt: TGTGCCAGCAGCTTCCCGGGCAAGTGGACGGGGAATGGCTACACCTTC; CDR3aa: CASSFPGKWTGNGYTF; v_gene: TRBV11-2; j_gene: TRBJ1-2; abundance: NA; d_gene: NA
CDR3nt: TGCAGCGTTCTACCCTTCTCCCGACAGAACACTGAAGCTTTCTTT; CDR3aa: CSVLPFSRQNTEAFF; v_gene: TRBV29-1; j_gene: TRBJ1-1; abundance: NA; d_gene: NA
CDR3nt: TGCGCCAGCAGCACTATCTTGAGCTCCTACGAGCAGTACTTC; CDR3aa: CASSTILSSYEQYF; v_gene: TRBV5-1; j_gene: TRBJ2-7; abundance: NA; d_gene: NA
CDR3nt: TGTGCCAGCAGCTTAGCCGGGGGAGGCTACACCTTC; CDR3aa: CASSLAGGGYTF; v_gene: TRBV11-2; j_gene: TRBJ1-2; abundance: NA; d_gene: NA
CDR3nt: TGTGCCAGCAGCTCGGCAGGGTCCTACTACAATGAGCAGTTCTTC; CDR3aa: CASSSAGSYYNEQFF; v_gene: TRBV7-2; j_gene: TRBJ2-1; abundance: NA; d_gene: NA
CDR3nt: TGTGCCAGCCGTCCTGACAGGGGCAATCAGCCCCAGCATTTT; CDR3aa: CASRPDRGNQPQHF; v_gene: TRBV27; j_gene: TRBJ1-5; abundance: NA; d_gene: TRBD1
CDR3nt: TGTGCCAGCAGCCACCCCCGGGGGAACACTGAAGCTTTCTTT; CDR3aa: CASSHPRGNTEAFF; v_gene: TRBV4-2; j_gene: TRBJ1-1; abundance: NA; d_gene: NA
CDR3nt: TGTGCCAGCAGCCTGGCTAGCGGGGGCACAGATACGCAGTATTTT; CDR3aa: CASSLASGGTDTQYF; v_gene: TRBV4-2; j_gene: TRBJ2-3; abundance: once; d_gene: TRBD2
CDR3nt: TGTGCCAGCAGCTTGGCCTTGGCGGGACCCCAGCAGACCCAGTACTTC; CDR3aa: CASSLALAGPQQTQYF; v_gene: TRBV5-6; j_gene: TRBJ2-5; abundance: once; d_gene: NA
CDR3nt: TGTGCCAGCAGTTGGTCGGGGGGGAAGTTTTATGAGCAGTTCTTC; CDR3aa: CASSWSGGKFYEQFF; v_gene: TRBV5-8; j_gene: TRBJ2-1; abundance: few; d_gene: TRBD2
CDR3nt: TGTGCCAGCAGTGCTCGACAGGGAGGAGAGACCCAGTACTTC; CDR3aa: CASSARQGGETQYF; v_gene: TRBV6-5; j_gene: TRBJ2-5; abundance: NA; d_gene: NA
CDR3nt: TGTGCCAGCAGACTGGGGCTTCCCTCCTACGAGCAGTACTTC; CDR3aa: CASRLGLPSYEQYF; v_gene: TRBV6-1; j_gene: TRBJ2-7; abundance: NA; d_gene: NA
CDR3nt: TGCGCCAGCAGCCAACTAGCGGGGGGGGCCGCAGATACGCAGTATTTT; CDR3aa: CASSQLAGGAADTQYF; v_gene: TRBV5-1; j_gene: TRBJ2-3; abundance: few; d_gene: TRBD2
CDR3nt: TGCAGTGCTGCCGGACAGGCCCTGAGGTACTTC; CDR3aa: CSAAGQALRYF; v_gene: TRBV20-1; j_gene: TRBJ2-7; abundance: NA; d_gene: TRBD1
CDR3nt: TGTGCCAGCTCATCCACTAGCGGGGTTGGCACAGATACGCAGTATTTT; CDR3aa: CASSSTSGVGTDTQYF; v_gene: TRBV18; j_gene: TRBJ2-3; abundance: NA; d_gene: TRBD2
CDR3nt: TGTGCCAGTAGTTCCAGGAGGTTAGGGCAGCCCCAGCATTTT; CDR3aa: CASSSRRLGQPQHF; v_gene: TRBV19; j_gene: TRBJ1-5; abundance: once; d_gene: NA
CDR3nt: TGTGCCAGTAGACTCCGGGACTCCCGGGGAGATACGCAGTATTTT; CDR3aa: CASRLRDSRGDTQYF; v_gene: TRBV19; j_gene: TRBJ2-3; abundance: NA; d_gene: NA
CDR3nt: TGCAGTGCTAGGGACAACTACGAGCAGTACTTC; CDR3aa: CSARDNYEQYF; v_gene: TRBV20-1; j_gene: TRBJ2-7; abundance: NA; d_gene: NA
CDR3nt: TGTGCCATCAGTGGGGGACAGGATAACTATGGCTACACCTTC; CDR3aa: CAISGGQDNYGYTF; v_gene: TRBV10-3; j_gene: TRBJ1-2; abundance: few; d_gene: TRBD1
CDR3nt: TGTGCCAGCAGCGCAGGGGGTTTCTCCCACACTGAAGCTTTCTTT; CDR3aa: CASSAGGFSHTEAFF; v_gene: TRBV7-2; j_gene: TRBJ1-1; abundance: NA; d_gene: TRBD1
CDR3nt: TGTGCCAGTAGCTTCTCTGGGGCCAACGTCCTGACTTTC; CDR3aa: CASSFSGANVLTF; v_gene: TRBV19; j_gene: TRBJ2-6; abundance: NA; d_gene: NA
CDR3nt: TGCAGCGTTGGGCCAGAGGTGGTCTATGGCTACACCTTC; CDR3aa: CSVGPEVVYGYTF; v_gene: TRBV29-1; j_gene: TRBJ1-2; abundance: NA; d_gene: NA
CDR3nt: TGCGCCAGCAGCCCCTTCCAGTCCACAGATACGCAGTATTTT; CDR3aa: CASSPFQSTDTQYF; v_gene: TRBV4-1; j_gene: TRBJ2-3; abundance: NA; d_gene: NA
CDR3nt: TGCAGCGTAGTCGGAGGGGGCCAGTTCTTC; CDR3aa: CSVVGGGQFF; v_gene: TRBV29-1; j_gene: TRBJ2-1; abundance: NA; d_gene: NA
CDR3nt: TGTGCCAGCAGTTATATGGGGGGGTCCCCCCGAGCTTTCTTT; CDR3aa: CASSYMGGSPRAFF; v_gene: TRBV6-5; j_gene: TRBJ1-1; abundance: NA; d_gene: NA
CDR3nt: TGTGCCAGCAGTCTTGGACAGGGTGAACAGCCCCAGCATTTT; CDR3aa: CASSLGQGEQPQHF; v_gene: TRBV6-5; j_gene: TRBJ1-5; abundance: NA; d_gene: TRBD1
CDR3nt: TGTGCCAGCTCACCTAGGGACAGGGGAAGCTTTCAAGAGACCCAGTACTTC; CDR3aa: CASSPRDRGSFQETQYF; v_gene: TRBV18; j_gene: TRBJ2-5; abundance: once; d_gene: TRBD1
CDR3nt: TGTGCCAGCAGCTTAGAGCTAGCGGGGGAGACCCAGTACTTC; CDR3aa: CASSLELAGETQYF; v_gene: TRBV7-2; j_gene: TRBJ2-5; abundance: NA; d_gene: TRBD2
CDR3nt: TGCGCCAGCAGCTTGGTGGCTAGCGGGGGGGCCCCTTACAATGAGCAGTTCTTC; CDR3aa: CASSLVASGGAPYNEQFF; v_gene: TRBV5-1; j_gene: TRBJ2-1; abundance: NA; d_gene: TRBD2
CDR3nt: TGTGCCAGCAGCTTAGCTCCTCTAACTGAAGCTTTCTTT; CDR3aa: CASSLAPLTEAFF; v_gene: TRBV7-8; j_gene: TRBJ1-1; abundance: once; d_gene: NA
CDR3nt: TGTGCCAGCAGTGAAGGGGGACAGGGTTTTAATGGTGAAATGGAGCCCCAGCATTTT; CDR3aa: CASSEGGQGFNGEMEPQHF; v_gene: TRBV6-1; j_gene: TRBJ1-5; abundance: once; d_gene: TRBD1
CDR3nt: TGTGCCACCAGCGCACAGGGGGCTGGTGAAAAACTGTTTTTT; CDR3aa: CATSAQGAGEKLFF; v_gene: TRBV15; j_gene: TRBJ1-4; abundance: NA; d_gene: TRBD1
CDR3nt: TGTGCCAGCAGTGAGATAGCGGGGGAAACCGGGGAGCTGTTTTTT; CDR3aa: CASSEIAGETGELFF; v_gene: TRBV6-1; j_gene: TRBJ2-2; abundance: NA; d_gene: TRBD2
CDR3nt: TGTGCCAGCAGCTTGGCCGGGGCTAGCGGGGGCCAACGAGGTGCCGAGTACTTC; CDR3aa: CASSLAGASGGQRGAEYF; v_gene: TRBV5-5; j_gene: TRBJ2-7; abundance: NA; d_gene: TRBD2
CDR3nt: TGTGCCAGCAGTCAACAGGGGACCCGAGAGACCCAGTACTTC; CDR3aa: CASSQQGTRETQYF; v_gene: TRBV5-5; j_gene: TRBJ2-5; abundance: NA; d_gene: TRBD1
CDR3nt: TGTGCCAGCAGTGGGGGGACGGGGGAGACCCAGTACTTC; CDR3aa: CASSGGTGETQYF; v_gene: TRBV7-9; j_gene: TRBJ2-5; abundance: NA; d_gene: NA
CDR3nt: TGCGCCAGCAGCCAAGAACCGGACAGGGTCTACAATGAGCAGTTCTTC; CDR3aa: CASSQEPDRVYNEQFF; v_gene: TRBV4-3; j_gene: TRBJ2-1; abundance: NA; d_gene: TRBD1